The following is a TCR beta chain sequence with its context. Deletions cut 5 bases from V and 0 bases from J, with 11 bases between. The length of the CDR3 is 14 residues. Germline loops: CDR1 SEHNR, CDR2 FQNEAQ (reference sequence). This entry is derived from a study of T-cell memory formation after mild COVID-19. TCRdb called the 5' RACE reads again in MiXCR, with one record for every CDR3 protein. The sample lists about 430,000 distinct CDR3 sequences, 20% to 25% seen once, with around 9% in the top ten. The clonotype originates from an adult woman who had mild COVID-19 (a few samples of this study predate the infection). Cell type and time point are not known. Sequencing used PBMCs or a T cell subset sorted from them (not recorded which). The rearrangement links TRBV7-9 to TRBJ2-7; D call uncertain. CDR3 residues: CASSRRPDSYEQYF. Here the CDR3 DNA reads TGTGCCAGCAGCCGTAGACCGGACTCCTACGAGCAGTACTTC.